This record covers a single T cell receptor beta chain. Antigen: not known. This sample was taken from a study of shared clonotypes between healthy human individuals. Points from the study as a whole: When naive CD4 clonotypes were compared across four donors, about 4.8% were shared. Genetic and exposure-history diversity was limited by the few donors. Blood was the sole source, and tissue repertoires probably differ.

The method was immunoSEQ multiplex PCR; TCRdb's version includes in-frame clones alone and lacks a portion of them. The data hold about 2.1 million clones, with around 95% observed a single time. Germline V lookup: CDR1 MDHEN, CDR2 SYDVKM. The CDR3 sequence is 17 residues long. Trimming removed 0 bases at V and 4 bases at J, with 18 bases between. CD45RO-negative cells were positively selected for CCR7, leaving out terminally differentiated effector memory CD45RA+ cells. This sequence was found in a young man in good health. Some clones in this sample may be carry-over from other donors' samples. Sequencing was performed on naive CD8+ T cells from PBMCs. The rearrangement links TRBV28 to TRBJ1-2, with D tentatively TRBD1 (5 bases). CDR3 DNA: TGTGCCAGCAGTTTATGGTCGACGGGGGTATACCTCTATGGCTACACCTTC. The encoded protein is CASSLWSTGVYLYGYTF.